This TCR beta chain is drawn from a study of beta chain features in type 1 diabetes. Study-level information: Comparable age, gender and cell yields were observed in patients relative to healthy donors. Regarding the study as a whole: Sequencing the cDNA could make cells with high TCR expression show up more than they should. TCRB CDR3s from Type 1 diabetes patients were moderately but significantly shorter in all four CD4+ subsets.

The CDR3 loop spans 14 amino acids. Germline V CDR1 and CDR2: MNHNS, SASEGT. Trimming shortened V by 7 bases and J by 5 bases, and 14 bases separated the two germline ends. This clone has more than one count but fewer than ten. Antigen specificity is unknown. Expressed TCRB transcripts were sequenced because the isolated RNA had all been reverse transcribed beforehand. The repertoire was sequenced with immunoSEQ multiplex PCR; TCRdb's copy has only in-frame clones and lacks some. The data show about 160,000 clones, 7.8% seen once. Sequencing was done on a sample of central memory CD4+ T cells from blood. The TCR originated in a woman between 40 and 55 years old with type 1 diabetes. V gene TRBV6-1 combines with J gene TRBJ1-4; D ambiguous. CDR3 loop: CASTRWMRNEKLFF. CDR3 in DNA: TGTGCCAGCACTCGGTGGATGAGGAATGAAAAACTGTTTTTT.